The 25 T cell receptor beta chains given below trace back to one sample, sequenced in a study of blood T cell repertoires in COVID-19. Sequencing was performed with immunoSEQ multiplex PCR; in TCRdb, only in-frame clones are kept and a portion is missing. In the table there are 200,000 to 250,000 clones, roughly 80% of which are singletons. The sequencing sample was made of peripheral blood. These TCRs come from a young woman who had recovered from COVID-19.

The chain is built from TRBV27 and TRBJ1-2, with D possibly matching TRBD1 (5 bases). V was clipped by 3 bases and J by 5 bases, with 19 bases between them. CDR3 length: 16 amino acids. Germline CDR1 MNHEY, CDR2 SMNVEV (reference sequence). The DNA of the CDR3 is TGTGCCAGCAGTTTCAACCCAGGGCACAAACTATATGGCTACACCTTC. Amino acid sequence: CASSFNPGHKLYGYTF.

This chain links TRBV5-4 with TRBJ2-3, with D possibly TRBD1 on 7 matching bases. The V and J ends lost 4 bases and 1 base respectively, with 13 bases between them. CDR3 length: 15 amino acids. Germline lookup yields CDR1 SGHNT and CDR2 YYREEE (reference sequence). The CDR3, as DNA: TGTGCCAGCAGCGGAGGGGGCGCACGCACAGATACGCAGTATTTT. It specifies CASSGGGARTDTQYF.

This clone appeared a single time. The chain recombines TRBV6-5 with TRBJ1-2, with a weak D call TRBD1 (5 bases). Germline assignment: CDR1 MNHEY and CDR2 SVGAGI. V dropped 7 bases and J dropped 5 bases, with 8 bases sitting between them. CDR3 size: 11 residues. CDR3 DNA sequence: TGTGCCAGCACCAAGGGGTATGGCTACACCTTC. Amino acid sequence: CASTKGYGYTF.

This chain uses TRBV29-1 with TRBJ1-1; D call uncertain. Germline loops: CDR1 SQVTM, CDR2 ANQGSEA. This CDR3 is built from 12 residues. CDR3 amino acids: CGFWRLNTEAFF. CDR3 nucleotides: TGCGGGTTTTGGCGGCTTAACACTGAAGCTTTCTTT.

The chain carries TRBV9 and TRBJ2-7, with D possibly being TRBD1 (5 bases). The CDR3 sequence is 12 residues long. Between the trimmed V and J ends, which lost 3 bases and 5 bases, there was a span of 9 bases. CDR1 and CDR2 (germline): SGDLS, YYNGEE. The CDR3 DNA is TGTGCCAGCAGCGGCGACAGTCACGAGCAGTACTTC. Translated, it gives CASSGDSHEQYF. Variable domain in full (rest from reference TRBV9 and TRBJ2-7): DSGVTQTPKHLITATGQRVTLRCSPRSGDLSVYWYQQSLDQGLQFLIQYYNGEERAKGNILERFSAQQFPDLHSELNLSSLELGDSALYFCASSGDSHEQYFGPGTRLTVT.

The rearrangement links TRBV5-1 to TRBJ2-7; 8 bases match TRBD1. The CDR3 runs to 12 residues. J lost 5 bases, V lost 4 bases, and 2 bases had no gene match. Germline assignment: CDR1 SGHRS and CDR2 YFSETQ. The CDR3 DNA is TGCGCCAGCAGCGGACAGGGCGACGAGCAGTACTTC. It translates to CASSGQGDEQYF.

The chain employs TRBV6-5 and TRBJ2-5, with 7 bases that match TRBD2. CDR1 MNHEY and CDR2 SVGAGI come from the germline V gene. V lost 7 bases, J lost 1 base, and 0 bases stayed unmatched. CDR3 length: 12 residues. This CDR3 is CASTGGQETQYF. CDR3 DNA sequence: TGTGCCAGCACGGGGGGCCAAGAGACCCAGTACTTC.

This chain connects TRBV5-1 to TRBJ2-7; perhaps TRBD1 as D (5 bases). The CDR3 contains 13 residues. The germline CDR1 and CDR2 sequences are SGHRS and YFSETQ. V shed 2 bases and J shed 2 bases, with 8 bases lying between them. The DNA for the CDR3 is TGCGCCAGCAGCTTCGCAGGGCCCTACGAGCAGTACTTC. Translating it yields CASSFAGPYEQYF.

A note on this clone: Other nucleotide sequences in the sample specify the same CDR3. The chain joins TRBV5-4 to TRBJ2-3; the D is unclear. V lost 0 bases to trimming and J lost 2 bases, with 7 bases between them. This CDR3 spans 14 amino acids. Germline V gene data show CDR1 as SGHNT and CDR2 as YYREEE (reference sequence). The chain's CDR3 is CASSLVASTDTQYF. Here the CDR3 DNA reads TGTGCCAGCAGCTTGGTGGCTTCCACAGATACGCAGTATTTT.

This rearrangement joins TRBV20-1 to TRBJ2-3; D is unresolved. CDR1 is DFQATT, CDR2 SNEGSKA, per germline (reference sequence). The CDR3 totals 11 residues. Trimming pared 5 bases from V and 0 bases from J, leaving 3 bases between. The CDR3 bases are TGCAGTGCTCCTAGCACAGATACGCAGTATTTT. This sequence encodes CSAPSTDTQYF.

The chain recombines TRBV2 with TRBJ1-6; TRBD1 is a possible D gene (5 bases). Germline CDR1 SNHLY, CDR2 FYNNEI. The V end lost 3 bases, the J end lost 6 bases, and 12 bases lay between the germline ends. The CDR3 is 15 residues long. The CDR3 reads CASSEQTVTNSPLHF. In nucleotides, the CDR3 is TGTGCCAGCAGTGAGCAGACAGTTACTAATTCACCCCTCCACTTT.

The chain has TRBV6-6 and TRBJ2-7; 11 bases line up with TRBD1. V lost 6 bases and J lost 5; bases outside the gene matches: 6. This CDR3 is built from 14 residues. Looked up from germline, CDR1 is MNHNY and CDR2 is SVGAGI (reference sequence). The CDR3 loop is CASSPGQGADEQYF. The CDR3 DNA reads as TGTGCCAGCAGCCCCGGACAGGGGGCGGACGAGCAGTACTTC.

CDR3 residues: CASSFSEGEMNGNRSAGDTQYF. The DNA for the CDR3 is TGTGCCAGCAGCTTTTCGGAGGGTGAGATGAACGGGAACCGGTCGGCGGGAGATACGCAGTATTTT. The V and J genes are TRBV12-1 and TRBJ2-3; the listed D gene, TRBD2, was not tested against the DNA. TRBV12-1 is given as a pseudogene. The CDR3 is made up of 22 amino acids.

The chain carries TRBV6-5 and TRBJ2-2; 8 positions agree with TRBD1. This CDR3 region has 15 residues. The germline V gene has CDR1 MNHEY and CDR2 SVGAGI. The V segment lost 10 bases and the J segment 4 bases; nucleotides outside the gene matches: 11. CDR3 sequence reads: CATTGQGAFTGELFF. The CDR3 DNA follows: TGTGCCACTACGGGGCAGGGGGCCTTCACCGGGGAGCTGTTTTTT.

This rearrangement joins TRBV5-4 to TRBJ1-2; D unresolved. This CDR3 has 15 residues. Trimming left V 0 bases short and J 4 bases short, with 13 bases between. CDR1 is SGHNT and CDR2 is YYREEE in the germline V gene (reference sequence). The CDR3 here is CASSLAQIPTYGYTF. CDR3 DNA: TGTGCCAGCAGCTTGGCACAGATCCCCACCTATGGCTACACCTTC.

The chain couples TRBV6-1 to TRBJ1-5; TRBD1 matches at 8 bases. Germline loops: CDR1 MNHNS, CDR2 SASEGT. Germline trimming cut 2 bases from V and 2 bases from J; bases unmatched to any gene: 20. This CDR3 has 21 amino acids. CDR3 loop: CASSEKRGQGRGRFGNQPQHF. CDR3 DNA sequence: TGTGCCAGCAGTGAAAAGAGGGGGCAAGGCAGGGGGCGTTTTGGCAATCAGCCCCAGCATTTT.

This clone was counted a few times. The J gene is TRBJ1-2, the V gene TRBV20-1, with D perhaps TRBD1 (6 bases). Trimming left V 4 bases short and J 6 bases short, with 9 bases between. This CDR3 is 11 amino acids long. In germline, CDR1 is DFQATT, CDR2 SNEGSKA (reference sequence). The CDR3 coding sequence is TGCAGTGCTAACCAGGGGCATGGCTACACCTTC. As protein: CSANQGHGYTF.

The chain recombines TRBV27 with TRBJ1-5, with a tentative D call TRBD1 (6 bases). Trimming cost V 7 bases and J 5 bases, with 9 bases left between them. The germline gives CDR1 MNHEY, CDR2 SMNVEV (reference sequence). This CDR3 spans 12 amino acids. CDR3 nucleotides: TGTGCCAGCAAACAGGGCGATCAGCCCCAGCATTTT. It is translated as CASKQGDQPQHF.

V usage is TRBV3-1 (or the pseudogene TRBV3-2) and J usage is TRBJ2-2; 13 bases align to TRBD2. V was clipped by 4 bases and J by 5 bases; unmatched bases: 1. Germline V gene data show CDR1 as LGHDT and CDR2 as YNNKEL (reference sequence). This CDR3 spans 15 amino acids. The CDR3 protein is CASSRGLAGTGELFF. As DNA, the CDR3 is TGTGCCAGCAGCCGGGGACTAGCGGGAACCGGGGAGCTGTTTTTT.

As concerns this clone: The junction departs from germline at one end; a sequencing error may be responsible. The chain recombines TRBV11-2 with TRBJ2-3; 10 bases map to TRBD2. Per the germline V gene, CDR1 is SGHAT and CDR2 is FQNNGV. The CDR3 totals 15 residues. In nucleotides, the CDR3 is TGTGCCGGCAGCCAAAGCGGGAGGGGCACAGATACGCAGTATTTT. Protein product: CAGSQSGRGTDTQYF.

V and J are TRBV9 and TRBJ2-2, with 13 positions matching TRBD2. CDR3 size: 18 residues. Germline V gene data show CDR1 as SGDLS and CDR2 as YYNGEE. After removal of 0 bases from V and 4 bases from J, the junction contained 6 bases not matched to a gene. CDR3 protein: CASSVGTSGSGGTGELFF. CDR3 DNA: TGTGCCAGCAGCGTAGGGACTAGCGGGAGTGGAGGCACCGGGGAGCTGTTTTTT.

The chain has TRBV7-9 and TRBJ2-7; 11 bases are a match to TRBD2. This CDR3 contains 18 residues. The V gene's germline CDR1 is SEHNR and CDR2 FQNEAQ (reference sequence). J gave up 4 bases and V 5 bases, and 16 bases lay outside the gene matches. In DNA, the CDR3 is TGTGCCAGCAGCCACCCACCTTTGCTAGCGGGAGGTCGTTACGAGCAGTACTTC. Encoded protein: CASSHPPLLAGGRYEQYF.

The rearrangement uses TRBV7-9 and TRBJ2-7, with D tentatively TRBD1 (6 bases). V lost 4 bases, J lost 0 bases, and 16 bases lay in between. CDR1 SEHNR and CDR2 FQNEAQ come from the germline V gene (reference sequence). The CDR3 has 16 amino acids. CDR3 in amino acids: CASSSSRGPSSYEQYF. DNA of the CDR3: TGTGCCAGCAGCTCGTCCAGGGGCCCCTCCTCCTACGAGCAGTACTTC.

The chain recombines TRBV11-2 with TRBJ2-1, with TRBD2 identical over 15 bases. J was trimmed by 8 bases and V by 4 bases; bases with no gene match: 15. Germline V gene sequence: CDR1 SGHAT, CDR2 FQNNGV. The CDR3 totals 19 residues. CDR3 residues: CASSSPIGGLAGGPDEQFF. CDR3 nucleotides: TGTGCCAGCAGCTCTCCCATAGGTGGACTAGCGGGAGGGCCCGATGAGCAGTTCTTC.

In DNA, the CDR3 is TGCGCCAGCAGCCTCTGGGGGGGGGCCTACGAGCAGTACTTC. Translation: CASSLWGGAYEQYF. This chain joins TRBV4-1 and TRBJ2-7, with TRBD2 matching 7 bases. The germline gives CDR1 MGHRA, CDR2 YSYEKL. With V trimmed by 4 bases and J by 2 bases, 5 bases remained unmatched. The CDR3 length is 14 residues.